This T cell receptor (beta chain) was recorded in a study of human T cells and chemical hapten exposure. Study-level information: After 6 days, upper back 0.01% DPC patch tests were scored. Study-wide results and caveats: Relative to control repertoires, expanded TCRs gave rise to significantly more large CDR3 similarity clusters.

Library preparation tagged each individual cDNA molecule with a unique molecular identifier. Original analysis: The number of TCRs in each sample had a median of approximately 96,000 and spanned about 20,000 to 690,600. TCRdb fed the RACE reads into MiXCR, producing one record per CDR3 protein. The V and J calls reflect TCRdb's pipeline rather than the authors' work. The sample comprises approximately 90,000 distinct CDR3 sequences, approximately 11% of which are singletons, and 2.2% rests with the top ten. The time point denotes: patch test 2, 6 weeks after DPC sensitization. Treatment in this sample: therapeutic diphenylcyclopropenone sensitization with weekly scalp DPC. Losses at the gene ends were 5 bases for V and 7 bases for J; bases not matched to a gene: 6. The CDR3 spans 14 residues. Germline V gene lookup returns CDR1 SGHNT and CDR2 YENEEA. Of note for this clonotype: What it binds is unknown.

The source is a middle-aged man with alopecia areata. Some clones in this sample may be carry-over from other donors' samples. The chain joins TRBV11-3 to TRBJ2-2; TRBD2 agrees at 8 bases. The starting material was whole blood, obtained in connection with sensitization to the hapten diphenylcyclopropenone (DPC). The CDR3 DNA follows: TGTGCCAGCAGCGCCAGCGGGAGTGGCGGGGAGCTGTTTTTT. This encodes CASSASGSGGELFF.